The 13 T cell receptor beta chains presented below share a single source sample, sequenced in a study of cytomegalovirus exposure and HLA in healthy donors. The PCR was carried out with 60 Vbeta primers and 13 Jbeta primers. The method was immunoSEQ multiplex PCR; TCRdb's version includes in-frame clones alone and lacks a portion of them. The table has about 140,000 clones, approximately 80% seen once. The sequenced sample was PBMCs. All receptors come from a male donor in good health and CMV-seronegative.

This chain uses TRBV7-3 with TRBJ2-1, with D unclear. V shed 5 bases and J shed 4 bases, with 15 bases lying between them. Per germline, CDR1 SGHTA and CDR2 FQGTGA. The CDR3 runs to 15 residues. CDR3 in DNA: TGTGCCAGCAGCAATGAGGTCGACCAATACAATGAGCAGTTCTTC. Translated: CASSNEVDQYNEQFF.

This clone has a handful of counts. CDR3 amino acids: CASSLIQGTNTGELFF. The CDR3 DNA sequence: TGTGCCAGCAGCTTAATACAGGGGACGAACACCGGGGAGCTGTTTTTT. The chain joins TRBV7-8 to TRBJ2-2; TRBD1 aligns across 7 bases. CDR3 size: 16 residues. The V and J ends lost 2 bases and 0 bases, in that order; junction bases with no gene match: 3. The germline V gene has CDR1 SGHVS and CDR2 FQNEAQ.

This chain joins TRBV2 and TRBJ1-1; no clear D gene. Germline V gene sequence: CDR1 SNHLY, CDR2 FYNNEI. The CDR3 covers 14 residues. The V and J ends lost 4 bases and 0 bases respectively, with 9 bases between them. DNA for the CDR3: TGTGCCAGCAGTGTGCGGCAGATGAACACTGAAGCTTTCTTT. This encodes CASSVRQMNTEAFF.

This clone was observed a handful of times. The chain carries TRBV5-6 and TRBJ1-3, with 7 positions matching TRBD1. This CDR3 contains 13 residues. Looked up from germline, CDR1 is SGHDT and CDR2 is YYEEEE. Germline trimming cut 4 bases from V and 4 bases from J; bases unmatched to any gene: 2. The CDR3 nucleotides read TGTGCCAGCAGCAGGGGACAGGGAAACACCATATATTTT. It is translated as CASSRGQGNTIYF.

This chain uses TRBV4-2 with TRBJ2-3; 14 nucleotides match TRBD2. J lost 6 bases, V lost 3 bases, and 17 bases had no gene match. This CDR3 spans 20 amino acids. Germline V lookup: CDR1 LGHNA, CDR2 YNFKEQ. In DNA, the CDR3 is TGTGCCAGCAGCCAGCCGGGGACTAGCGGGGGAGCCGCCCCACGGGATACGCAGTATTTT. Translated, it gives CASSQPGTSGGAAPRDTQYF.

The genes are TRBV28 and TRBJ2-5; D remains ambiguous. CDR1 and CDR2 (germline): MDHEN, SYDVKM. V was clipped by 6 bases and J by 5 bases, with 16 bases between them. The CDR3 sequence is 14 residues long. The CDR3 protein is CASSRGRGWETQYF. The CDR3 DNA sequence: TGTGCCAGCAGCCGAGGTAGAGGATGGGAGACCCAGTACTTC.

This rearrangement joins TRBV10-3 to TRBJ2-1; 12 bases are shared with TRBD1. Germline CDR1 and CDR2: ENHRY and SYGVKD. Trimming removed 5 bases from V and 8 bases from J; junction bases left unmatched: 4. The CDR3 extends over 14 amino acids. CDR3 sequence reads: CAISQGQGAHEQFF. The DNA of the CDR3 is TGTGCCATCAGTCAGGGACAGGGGGCCCATGAGCAGTTCTTC.

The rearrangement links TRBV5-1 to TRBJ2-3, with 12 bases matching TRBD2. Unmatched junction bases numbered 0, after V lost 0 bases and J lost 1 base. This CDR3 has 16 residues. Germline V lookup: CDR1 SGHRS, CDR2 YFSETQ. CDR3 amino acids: CASSLGTSGGTDTQYF. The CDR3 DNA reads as TGCGCCAGCAGCTTGGGGACTAGCGGGGGCACAGATACGCAGTATTTT.

CDR3 loop: CASSLYGGMYGYTF. The CDR3 DNA is TGTGCCAGCAGTTTGTACGGCGGAATGTATGGCTACACCTTC. The chain joins TRBV28 to TRBJ1-2; no clear D. CDR3 length: 14 residues. Trimming stripped 3 bases from V and 5 bases from J, with 13 bases between. Germline CDR1 reads MDHEN; CDR2 reads SYDVKM.

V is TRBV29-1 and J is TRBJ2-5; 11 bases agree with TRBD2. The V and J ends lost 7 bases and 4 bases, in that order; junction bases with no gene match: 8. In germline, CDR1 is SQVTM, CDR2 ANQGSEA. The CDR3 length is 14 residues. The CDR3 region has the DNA TGCAGCGCCAACGGACTAGCGGGTTCAGAGACCCAGTACTTC. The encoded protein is CSANGLAGSETQYF.

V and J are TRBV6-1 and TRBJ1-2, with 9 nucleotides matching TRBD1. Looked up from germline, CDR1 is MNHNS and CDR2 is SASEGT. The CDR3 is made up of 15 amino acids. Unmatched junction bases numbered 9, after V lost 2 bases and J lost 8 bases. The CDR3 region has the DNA TGTGCCAGCAGTGAACCGGGACAGGGTTATGGGGGCTACACCTTC. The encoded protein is CASSEPGQGYGGYTF.

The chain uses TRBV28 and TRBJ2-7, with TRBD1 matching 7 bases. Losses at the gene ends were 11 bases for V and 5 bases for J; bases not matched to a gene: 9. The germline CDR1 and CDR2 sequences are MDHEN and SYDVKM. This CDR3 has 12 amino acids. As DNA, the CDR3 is TGTGCCGTACAGGGGCAATGGGACGAGCAGTACTTC. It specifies CAVQGQWDEQYF.

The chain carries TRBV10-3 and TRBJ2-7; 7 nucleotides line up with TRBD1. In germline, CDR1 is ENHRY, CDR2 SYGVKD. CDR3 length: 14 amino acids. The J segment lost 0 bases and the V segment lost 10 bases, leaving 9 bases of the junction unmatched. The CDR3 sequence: CATRTGVSSYEQYF. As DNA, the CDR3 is TGTGCCACCCGGACAGGTGTTAGCTCCTACGAGCAGTACTTC.